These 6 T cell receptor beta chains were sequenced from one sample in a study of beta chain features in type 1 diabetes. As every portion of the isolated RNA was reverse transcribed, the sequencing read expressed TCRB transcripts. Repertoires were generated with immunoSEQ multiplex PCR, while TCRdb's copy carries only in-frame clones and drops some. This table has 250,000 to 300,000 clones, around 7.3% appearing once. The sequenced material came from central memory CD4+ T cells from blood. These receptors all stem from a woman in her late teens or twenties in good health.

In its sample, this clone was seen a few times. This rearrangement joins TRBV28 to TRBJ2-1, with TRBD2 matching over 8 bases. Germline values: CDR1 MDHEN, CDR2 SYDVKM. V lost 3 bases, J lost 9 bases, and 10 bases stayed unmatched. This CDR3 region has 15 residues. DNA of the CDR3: TGTGCCAGCAGTTTTGGCGGGGGGTCCGACTTTGAGCAGTTCTTC. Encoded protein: CASSFGGGSDFEQFF.

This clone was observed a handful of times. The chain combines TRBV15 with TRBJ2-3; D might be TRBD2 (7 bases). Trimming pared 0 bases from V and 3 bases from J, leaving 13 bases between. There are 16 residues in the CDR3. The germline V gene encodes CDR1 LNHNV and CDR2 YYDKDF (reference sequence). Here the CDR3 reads CATSREGGGFTDTQYF. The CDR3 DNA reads TGTGCCACCAGCAGAGAAGGCGGGGGCTTTACAGATACGCAGTATTTT.

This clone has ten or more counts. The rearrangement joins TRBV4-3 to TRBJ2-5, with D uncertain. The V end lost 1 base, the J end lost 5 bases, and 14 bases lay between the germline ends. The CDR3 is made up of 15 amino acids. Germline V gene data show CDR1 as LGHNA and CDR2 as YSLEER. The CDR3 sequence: CASSQGHGYSETQYF. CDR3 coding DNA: TGCGCCAGCAGCCAAGGTCATGGTTACTCCGAGACCCAGTACTTC.

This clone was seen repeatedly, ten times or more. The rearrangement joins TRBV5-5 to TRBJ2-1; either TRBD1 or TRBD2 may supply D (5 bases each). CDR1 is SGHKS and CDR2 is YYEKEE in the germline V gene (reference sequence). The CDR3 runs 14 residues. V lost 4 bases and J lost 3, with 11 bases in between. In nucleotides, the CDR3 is TGTGCCAGCAGCAGGGACCCGAGCTACAATGAGCAGTTCTTC. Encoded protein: CASSRDPSYNEQFF.

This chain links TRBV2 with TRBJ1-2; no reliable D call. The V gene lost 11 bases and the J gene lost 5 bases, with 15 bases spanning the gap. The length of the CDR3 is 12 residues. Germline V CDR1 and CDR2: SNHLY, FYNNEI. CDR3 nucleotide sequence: TGTGCCTCACAGCAAGGATTATATGGCTACACCTTC. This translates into CASQQGLYGYTF.

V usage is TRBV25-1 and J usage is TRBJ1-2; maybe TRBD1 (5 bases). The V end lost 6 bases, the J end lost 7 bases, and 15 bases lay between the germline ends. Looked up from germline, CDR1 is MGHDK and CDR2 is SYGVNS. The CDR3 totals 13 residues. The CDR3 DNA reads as TGTGCCAGCAGCGACTACGGGGCGTCTGGCTACACCTTC. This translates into CASSDYGASGYTF.